What follows are 21 T cell receptor beta chains derived from one specimen sequenced in a study of neurological immune-mediated disorders. TCRdb fed the 5' RACE reads into MiXCR, producing one record per CDR3 protein. The sample includes tens of thousands of distinct CDR3 sequences, about an eighth of them seen just once. Source material: PBMCs. The receptors here all came from a woman aged 55-75 years with HTLV-1-associated myelopathy (HAM/TSP).

This clonotype was seen at least ten times. CDR3 sequence: CASKRTDENTGELFF. The DNA of the CDR3 is TGTGCCAGCAAAAGAACGGACGAGAACACCGGGGAGCTGTTTTTT. V gene TRBV2 combines with J gene TRBJ2-2; D remains unclear. V lost 7 bases and J lost 1, with 13 bases in between. CDR1 SNHLY and CDR2 FYNNEI come from the germline V gene. CDR3 size: 15 residues.

In this sample, this clonotype turned up many times. CDR3 DNA: TGCGCCAGCAGCGGACAGGGTATTTTGACTGAAGCTTTCTTT. The encoded protein is CASSGQGILTEAFF. The V gene is TRBV5-1, the J gene TRBJ1-1, with 8 bases fitting TRBD1. Trimming cost V 4 bases and J 5 bases; bases outside gene matches: 7. Germline-derived CDR1 and CDR2 are SGHRS and YFSETQ. This CDR3 spans 14 amino acids.

There are a few counts of this clonotype. CDR3 amino acids: CASSELDYNEQFF. For the CDR3, the DNA is TGTGCCAGCAGTGAACTAGACTACAATGAGCAGTTCTTC. The chain couples TRBV2 to TRBJ2-1; D is ambiguous. Germline CDR1 and CDR2: SNHLY and FYNNEI. V was pared by 2 bases and J by 3 bases, with 5 bases between. CDR3 length equals 13 residues.

This clonotype has more than one count but fewer than ten. The chain joins TRBV2 to TRBJ2-3; TRBD2 matches 10 bases. This CDR3 comprises 16 residues. Germline loops: CDR1 SNHLY, CDR2 FYNNEI. V was pared by 2 bases and J by 2 bases, with 4 bases of the junction left unmatched. CDR3 region: CASSETSGINTDTQYF. Here the CDR3 DNA reads TGTGCCAGCAGTGAAACTAGCGGGATAAACACAGATACGCAGTATTTT.

The chain is built from TRBV19 and TRBJ1-2; no firm D call. There are 15 residues in the CDR3. V was shortened by 5 bases and J by 4 bases, with 17 bases between the two germline ends. Germline V gene data show CDR1 as LNHDA and CDR2 as SQIVND (reference sequence). The CDR3 nucleotides are TGTGCCAGTAGTCGCCCTGGTCCGCTGACCTATGGCTACACCTTC. As protein: CASSRPGPLTYGYTF.

This clonotype was detected ten times or more. The CDR3, as DNA: TGCAGCGTTGAAGAGCAGTTCTTC. As protein: CSVEEQFF. This sequence joins TRBV29-1 and TRBJ2-1; no reliable D call. CDR3 size: 8 residues. Germline CDR1 SQVTM, CDR2 ANQGSEA. V gave up 0 bases and J gave up 12 bases, with 0 bases separating them.

The sample holds a few counts of this clonotype. This sequence joins TRBV5-4 and TRBJ1-4, with TRBD1 as a possible D gene (5 bases). V lost 6 bases and J lost 5, with 14 bases in between. The CDR3 extends over 14 amino acids. Germline V gene lookup returns CDR1 SGHNT and CDR2 YYREEE (reference sequence). The CDR3 spells CASTFTGRNEKLFF. CDR3 DNA: TGTGCCAGCACCTTCACGGGGCGAAATGAAAAACTGTTTTTT. Full variable domain (remainder filled in from reference TRBV5-4 and TRBJ1-4): ETGVTQSPTHLIKTRGQQVTLRCSSQSGHNTVSWYQQALGQGPQFIFQYYREEENGRGNFPPRFSGLQFPNYSSELNVNALELDDSALYLCASTFTGRNEKLFFGSGTQLSVL.

V usage is TRBV5-1 and J usage is TRBJ2-3, with no clear D. The germline CDR1 and CDR2 sequences are SGHRS and YFSETQ. The CDR3 length is 14 residues. V lost 0 bases and J 2 bases, leaving 7 bases between the germline ends. The CDR3 coding sequence is TGCGCCAGCAGCTTGGACTTACCCACAGATACGCAGTATTTT. Translated, it gives CASSLDLPTDTQYF.

In this sample, this clonotype is medium-sized. V and J are TRBV3-1 and TRBJ2-7, with D maybe TRBD1 (6 bases). Germline V lookup: CDR1 LGHDT, CDR2 YNNKEL (reference sequence). The CDR3 is made up of 15 amino acids. V was pared by 1 base and J by 13 bases, with 23 bases between. The CDR3 DNA sequence: TGTGCCAGCAGCCAAGGGGCCCCTGGACAGCGTTCTTCTTACTTC. Amino acids: CASSQGAPGQRSSYF.

This clonotype was picked up many times. The chain carries TRBV7-2 and TRBJ1-5; no reliable D call. V shed 3 bases and J shed 3 bases, with 9 bases lying between them. The CDR3 extends over 14 amino acids. The germline gives CDR1 SGHTA, CDR2 FQGNSA. This CDR3 is CASSFLGLNQPQHF. CDR3 bases: TGTGCCAGCAGCTTCCTCGGGCTCAATCAGCCCCAGCATTTT. The variable domain in full, with the rest retrieved from reference TRBV7-2 and TRBJ1-5, is GAGVSQSPSNKVTEKGKDVELRCDPISGHTALYWYRQSLGQGLEFLIYFQGNSAPDKSGLPSDRFSAERTGGSVSTLTIQRTQQEDSAVYLCASSFLGLNQPQHFGDGTRLSIL.

Ten or more counts support this clonotype. This chain connects TRBV20-1 to TRBJ1-1; D unresolved. V dropped 6 bases and J dropped 2 bases, with 13 bases sitting between them. This CDR3 region has 13 residues. CDR1 is DFQATT and CDR2 is SNEGSKA in the germline V gene (reference sequence). The CDR3 DNA is TGCAGTGCAACCCTGGGAGGAAACACTGAAGCTTTCTTT. The encoded protein is CSATLGGNTEAFF.

In its sample, this clonotype was seen many times. V and J are TRBV7-2 and TRBJ2-7, with D possibly being TRBD2 (5 bases). The germline V gene has CDR1 SGHTA and CDR2 FQGNSA. There are 15 residues in the CDR3. Trimming took off 5 bases at V and 1 base at J, with 15 bases between the two ends. The CDR3 is CASSHYPRGSYEQYF. In nucleotides, the CDR3 is TGTGCCAGCAGCCACTACCCCCGAGGGTCCTACGAGCAGTACTTC.

There are many counts of this clonotype. The chain uses TRBV18 and TRBJ1-1; the match to TRBD1 covers 9 bases. The CDR3 has 14 residues. V gave up 3 bases and J gave up 5 bases; unmatched junction bases: 4. CDR1 is KGHSH and CDR2 is LQKENI in the germline V gene. CDR3 coding DNA: TGTGCCAGCTCACCCGACAGGGGGGTTACTGAAGCTTTCTTT. Protein: CASSPDRGVTEAFF.

By frequency in the sample, this clonotype is medium-sized. The chain couples TRBV6-5 to TRBJ2-1; 11 nucleotides line up with TRBD2. Germline assignment: CDR1 MNHEY and CDR2 SVGAGI. After removal of 2 bases from V and 9 bases from J, the junction contained 3 bases not matched to a gene. This CDR3 has 14 residues. CDR3 protein: CASSYGTSGTEQFF. CDR3 DNA: TGTGCCAGCAGTTACGGGACTAGCGGCACTGAGCAGTTCTTC.

This clonotype has ten or more counts. This rearrangement joins TRBV20-1 to TRBJ1-5; maybe TRBD1 (6 bases). The V end was cut by 2 bases, the J end by 2 bases, with 16 bases between. CDR3 length: 16 amino acids. CDR1 and CDR2 from the germline V gene are DFQATT and SNEGSKA (reference sequence). The chain's CDR3 is CSARPAGAGRNQPQHF. CDR3 DNA: TGCAGTGCTAGACCCGCAGGGGCGGGCCGCAATCAGCCCCAGCATTTT.

This clonotype was recorded at least ten times. V is TRBV11-2 and J is TRBJ1-6; no reliable D call. CDR3 length equals 14 residues. V lost 3 bases, J lost 8 bases, and 11 bases lay in between. Per germline, CDR1 SGHAT and CDR2 FQNNGV. The CDR3 nucleotides are TGTGCCAGCAGCTTCGGGGTTTTCCATTCACCCCTCCACTTT. Protein product: CASSFGVFHSPLHF.

The sample holds many counts of this clonotype. The chain carries TRBV29-1 and TRBJ1-1; 7 positions agree with TRBD1. CDR1 is SQVTM and CDR2 is ANQGSEA in the germline V gene. The CDR3 consists of 13 residues. J lost 0 bases, V lost 6 bases, and 4 bases had no gene match. CDR3 region: CSVTTGMNTEAFF. CDR3 in DNA: TGCAGCGTGACGACAGGGATGAACACTGAAGCTTTCTTT.

The chain couples TRBV28 to TRBJ1-1; 8 bases fit TRBD1. Per the germline V gene, CDR1 is MDHEN and CDR2 is SYDVKM. The junction had 6 bases not matched to a gene; V was cut back by 4 bases and J by 5 bases. The CDR3 has 14 amino acids. In DNA, the CDR3 is TGTGCCAGCAGTTCGGGAGACAGGGGAACTGAAGCTTTCTTT. Encoded protein: CASSSGDRGTEAFF.

This clonotype was observed a handful of times. The chain links TRBV9 to TRBJ2-2; D call uncertain. Germline-derived CDR1 and CDR2 are SGDLS and YYNGEE. Between the trimmed V and J ends, which lost 6 bases and 5 bases, there was a span of 8 bases. This CDR3 has 12 amino acids. CDR3 sequence: CASTVSTGELFF. Written as DNA, the CDR3 is TGTGCCAGCACGGTGTCAACCGGGGAGCTGTTTTTT.

Ten or more counts support this clonotype. V and J are TRBV7-9 and TRBJ1-6; D is undetermined. Germline V CDR1 and CDR2: SEHNR, FQNEAQ (reference sequence). The CDR3 consists of 13 residues. V shed 1 base and J shed 7 bases, with 5 bases lying between them. The CDR3 bases are TGTGCCAGCAGCTTAGAGTACAATTCACCCCTCCACTTT. Its translation: CASSLEYNSPLHF.

This clonotype was seen a few times. CDR3 sequence (DNA): TGTGCCAGCAGTAGGTTGAACACTGAAGCTTTCTTT. As protein: CASSRLNTEAFF. The rearrangement uses TRBV27 and TRBJ1-1; D not resolved. This CDR3 contains 12 residues. The germline gives CDR1 MNHEY, CDR2 SMNVEV (reference sequence). V was pared by 5 bases and J by 0 bases, with 4 bases between.